The subject of this entry is one T cell receptor (beta chain). In the authors' methods: For nucleated cells, counts were estimated from reference gene primer amplification. Sequencing used immunoSEQ multiplex PCR; TCRdb keeps in-frame clones, though not all of them. The V and J calls and the clone size are those of that table, but D and trimming were determined from the DNA. This table holds approximately 250,000 clones, more than 75% found once. This sample is part of a study of blood T cell repertoires in COVID-19. The wider study: The origin of the acute and convalescent COVID-19 samples was the United States, Italy and Spain.

The CDR3 spans 13 residues. Between the trimmed V and J ends, which lost 0 bases and 13 bases, there was a span of 11 bases. CDR1 and CDR2 from the germline V gene are SGHDT and YYEEEE. The rearrangement uses TRBV5-6 and TRBJ1-6; no clear D gene. The specimen was peripheral blood. The TCR comes from a man aged 40-50 years with active or convalescent COVID-19. CDR3 protein: CASSLAPGGPLHF. The CDR3 DNA reads TGTGCCAGCAGCTTGGCCCCGGGTGGGCCCCTCCACTTT.